This entry describes one TCR beta chain. Antigen unknown. This sample was included in a study of cytomegalovirus exposure and HLA in healthy donors. Study-wide points: Follow-up analysis seemed to connect common viral pathogens with several of the most significant clusters identified. As a later analysis showed, a missense DCLRE1C variant was linked to trimming of TCR beta V- and J-genes.

PCR employed 60 Vbeta and 13 Jbeta primers. The repertoire was sequenced with immunoSEQ multiplex PCR; TCRdb's copy has only in-frame clones and lacks some. Of around 100,000 clones in the sample, approximately 81% were seen once. Donors were ostensibly healthy at sampling, although undocumented immune exposures were probable. The V gene end was trimmed by 6 bases and the J gene end by 4 bases; junction bases not matched to a gene: 8. The CDR3 spans 14 residues. The V gene's germline CDR1 is MNHNS and CDR2 SASEGT. The sample comprised PBMCs. V gene TRBV6-1 combines with J gene TRBJ2-7, with 8 bases aligning to TRBD1. This clonotype originated in a young woman in good health and CMV-seropositive. The CDR3, as DNA: TGTGCCAGCAGCATAGACAGGGGCCTTTACGAGCAGTACTTC. Translated: CASSIDRGLYEQYF.